This TCR beta chain was documented in a study of OX40 agonist ivuxolimab in advanced cancers. Only in-frame clones appear in the TCRdb table, and some are missing; sequencing was by immunoSEQ multiplex PCR. The repertoire holds 75,000 to 85,000 clones, with roughly 91% as singletons. Sampled blood was obtained at baseline, cycle 4 day 1, and cycle 7 day 1. CDR3 length: 16 amino acids. The receptor was isolated from an adult with an advanced solid tumor such as melanoma, head and neck, liver or kidney cancer. Sequences were derived from CD4+ or CD8+ T cells sorted from blood, sampled in a trial of the OX40 agonist ivuxolimab. V is TRBV21-1 and J is TRBJ2-5; TRBD1 reflects the table's D call only, with no check against the DNA. TRBV21-1 is classified as a pseudogene. CDR3 in DNA: TGTGCCAGCAGCAAACCGCCTTACAGATACCAAGAGACCCAGTACTTC. This translates into CASSKPPYRYQETQYF.